This T cell receptor (beta chain) was profiled in a study of blood T cell repertoires in COVID-19. Study background: From the United States, Italy and Spain came samples of acute and convalescent COVID-19. Sources were T cells, B-cell-depleted T cells, or PBMCs; the material itself was cDNA or gDNA.

The CDR3 covers 16 residues. Germline CDR1 is LGHNA and CDR2 is YNFKEQ. V shed 0 bases and J shed 2 bases, with 11 bases lying between them. Under the authors' procedure: Researchers report that nucleated cell counts were estimated from reference gene primer amplification. Profiled with immunoSEQ multiplex PCR; TCRdb holds only in-frame clones, not every one. That table gives V, J and clone size, and the DNA gave D and trimming. The sample shows about 110,000 clones, 70% to 90% of them seen only once. This clone was detected once. Source material: peripheral blood. This sequence joins TRBV4-2 and TRBJ2-1; perhaps TRBD2 as D (5 bases). This TCR was sampled from a human donor in a cohort sampled during active COVID-19. CDR3 coding DNA: TGTGCCAGCAGCCAAGATCGCCAGCGGACCTACAATGAGCAGTTCTTC. Its translation is CASSQDRQRTYNEQFF.